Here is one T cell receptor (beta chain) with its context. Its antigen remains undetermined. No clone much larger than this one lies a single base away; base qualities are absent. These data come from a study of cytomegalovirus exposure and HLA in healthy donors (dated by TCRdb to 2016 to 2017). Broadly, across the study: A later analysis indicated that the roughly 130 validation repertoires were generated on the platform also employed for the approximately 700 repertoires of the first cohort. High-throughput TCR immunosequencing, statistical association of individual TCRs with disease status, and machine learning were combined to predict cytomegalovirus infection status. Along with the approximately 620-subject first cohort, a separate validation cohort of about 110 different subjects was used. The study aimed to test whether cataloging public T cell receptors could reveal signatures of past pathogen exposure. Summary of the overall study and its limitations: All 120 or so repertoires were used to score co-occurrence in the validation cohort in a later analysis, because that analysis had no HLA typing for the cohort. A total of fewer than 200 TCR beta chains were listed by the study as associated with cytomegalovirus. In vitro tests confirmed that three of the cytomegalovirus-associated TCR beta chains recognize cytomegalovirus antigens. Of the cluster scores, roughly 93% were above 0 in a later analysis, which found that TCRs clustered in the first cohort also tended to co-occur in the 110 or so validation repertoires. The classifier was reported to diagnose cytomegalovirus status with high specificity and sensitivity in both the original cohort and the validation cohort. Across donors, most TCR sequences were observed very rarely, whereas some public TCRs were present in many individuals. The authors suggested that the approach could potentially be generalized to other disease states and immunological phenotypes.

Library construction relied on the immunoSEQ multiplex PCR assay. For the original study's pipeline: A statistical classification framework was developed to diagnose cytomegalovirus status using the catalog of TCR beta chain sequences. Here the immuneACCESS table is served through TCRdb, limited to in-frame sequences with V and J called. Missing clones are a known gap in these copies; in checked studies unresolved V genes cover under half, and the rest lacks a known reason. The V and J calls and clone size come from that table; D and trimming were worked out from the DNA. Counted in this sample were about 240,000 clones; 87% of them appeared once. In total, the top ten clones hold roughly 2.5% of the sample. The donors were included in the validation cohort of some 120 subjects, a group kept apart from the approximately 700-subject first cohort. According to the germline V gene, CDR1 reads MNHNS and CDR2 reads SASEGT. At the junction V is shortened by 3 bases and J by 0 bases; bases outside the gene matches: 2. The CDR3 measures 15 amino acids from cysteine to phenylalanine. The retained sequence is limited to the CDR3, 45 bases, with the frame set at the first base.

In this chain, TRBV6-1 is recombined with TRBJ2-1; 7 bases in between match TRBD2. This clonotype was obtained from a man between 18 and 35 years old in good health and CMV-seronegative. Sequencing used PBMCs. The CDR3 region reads CASSEGGDSYNEQFF. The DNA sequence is TGTGCCAGCAGTGAGGGGGGGGACTCCTACAATGAGCAGTTCTTC.